This T cell receptor (beta chain) was sequenced for a study of OX40 agonist ivuxolimab in advanced cancers. Study-level information: Anti-PD-1, anti-PD-L1 or anti-CTLA-4 therapy given earlier was allowed, and 40% had some. Overall study findings and caveats: The antigens recognized by the expanded peripheral T cells, that is their antigen specificity, were not determined. CD4+ T cells averaged fewer expanded clones than CD8+ T cells.

V lost 2 bases and J lost 0, with 10 bases in between. Germline V gene lookup returns CDR1 SGHVS and CDR2 FNYEAQ. The CDR3 extends over 15 amino acids. This clone has a single count. The antigen remains unidentified. Repertoires were generated with immunoSEQ multiplex PCR, while TCRdb's copy carries only in-frame clones and drops some. Of 53,000 or so clones listed, approximately 83% are singletons. Sequencing was performed on CD4+ or CD8+ T cells sorted from blood, taken in a trial of the OX40 agonist ivuxolimab. The chain couples TRBV7-6 to TRBJ1-1, with no clear D. The source of this sequence is an adult with an advanced solid tumor such as melanoma, head and neck, liver or kidney cancer. The CDR3: CASSLIQKMNTEAFF. CDR3 nucleotides: TGTGCCAGCAGCTTAATACAGAAAATGAACACTGAAGCTTTCTTT.